This T cell receptor beta chain was profiled in a study of blood T cell repertoires in COVID-19. Study-level background: Samples of COVID-19 (acute and convalescent) were obtained from the United States, Italy and Spain.

V shed 6 bases and J 2 bases; nucleotides not matched to a gene: 5. The CDR3 sequence is 15 residues long. CDR1 is SNHLY, CDR2 FYNNEI, per germline. In the original processing: For nucleated cells, counts were estimated from reference gene primer amplification. The assay was immunoSEQ multiplex PCR, and TCRdb's table has in-frame clones only and misses some. For V, J and clone size, that table is used; D and trimming come from the DNA. The sample has some 150,000 clones; approximately 80% are singletons. The chain employs TRBV2 and TRBJ2-2; 8 nucleotides match TRBD1. Input material: peripheral blood. The receptor was isolated from a human donor in a cohort sampled during active COVID-19. The chain's CDR3 is CASRSGTGNTGELFF. The CDR3 bases are TGTGCCAGCAGATCCGGGACAGGAAACACCGGGGAGCTGTTTTTT.